One sample yielded the 2 T cell receptor beta chains listed below, sequenced in a study of blood T cell repertoires in COVID-19. Produced via immunoSEQ multiplex PCR; TCRdb's table is partial and in-frame only. Of about 190,000 clones in the sample, approximately 77% were seen once. Specimen: peripheral blood. The receptors come from a woman aged 80 or over with active or convalescent COVID-19.

The rearrangement joins TRBV12-5 to TRBJ2-1; D is uncertain. This CDR3 region has 11 residues. Germline loops: CDR1 LGHNT, CDR2 FRNRAP. Trimming left V 3 bases short and J 6 bases short, with 3 bases between. The CDR3 reads CASGLANEQFF. CDR3 sequence (DNA): TGTGCTAGTGGTTTAGCCAATGAGCAGTTCTTC.

The V gene is TRBV6-4, the J gene TRBJ2-1; 8 bases align to TRBD1. The V gene's germline CDR1 is MRHNA and CDR2 SNTAGT. CDR3 length equals 13 residues. Trimming removed 5 bases from V and 5 bases from J; junction bases left unmatched: 2. CDR3 in amino acids: CASSRDRNNEQFF. DNA of the CDR3: TGTGCCAGCAGTCGGGACAGGAACAATGAGCAGTTCTTC.